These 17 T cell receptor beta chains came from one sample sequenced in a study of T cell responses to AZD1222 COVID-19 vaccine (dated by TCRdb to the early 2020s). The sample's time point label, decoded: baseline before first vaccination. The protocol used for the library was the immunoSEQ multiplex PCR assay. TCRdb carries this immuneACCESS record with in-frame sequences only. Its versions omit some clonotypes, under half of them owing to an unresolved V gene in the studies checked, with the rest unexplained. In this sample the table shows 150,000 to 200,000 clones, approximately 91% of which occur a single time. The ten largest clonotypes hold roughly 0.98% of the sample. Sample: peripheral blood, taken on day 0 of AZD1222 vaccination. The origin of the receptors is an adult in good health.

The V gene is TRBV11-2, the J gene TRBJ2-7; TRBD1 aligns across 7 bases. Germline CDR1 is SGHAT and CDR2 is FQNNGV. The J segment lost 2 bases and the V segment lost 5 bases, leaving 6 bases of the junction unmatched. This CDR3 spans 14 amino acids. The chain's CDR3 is CASSPRGLPYEQYF. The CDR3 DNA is TGTGCCAGCAGCCCAAGGGGGCTTCCCTACGAGCAGTACTTC.

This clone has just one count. CDR3 sequence reads: CASSLLGGEQETQYF. CDR3 bases: TGTGCCAGCAGCTTATTAGGGGGGGAGCAAGAGACCCAGTACTTC. The chain combines TRBV7-3 with TRBJ2-5, with a possible D match to TRBD2 (7 bases). The CDR3 runs 15 residues. V shed 2 bases and J shed 2 bases, with 12 bases lying between them. CDR1 and CDR2 from the germline V gene are SGHTA and FQGTGA.

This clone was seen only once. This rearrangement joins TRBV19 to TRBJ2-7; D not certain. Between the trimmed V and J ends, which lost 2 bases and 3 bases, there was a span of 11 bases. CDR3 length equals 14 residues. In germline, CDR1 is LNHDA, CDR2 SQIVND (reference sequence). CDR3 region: CASSIRPSDYEQYF. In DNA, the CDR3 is TGTGCCAGTAGTATAAGACCCTCGGACTACGAGCAGTACTTC.

The CDR3, as DNA: TGTGCCAGCAGTTACCGCATAGCGGGGGGGCTCTACGAGCAGTACTTC. This gives the protein CASSYRIAGGLYEQYF. The genes are TRBV6-5 and TRBJ2-7; 11 bases map to TRBD2. CDR3 size: 16 residues. V lost 2 bases to trimming and J lost 3 bases; unmatched junction nucleotides: 6. The V gene's germline CDR1 is MNHEY and CDR2 SVGAGI.

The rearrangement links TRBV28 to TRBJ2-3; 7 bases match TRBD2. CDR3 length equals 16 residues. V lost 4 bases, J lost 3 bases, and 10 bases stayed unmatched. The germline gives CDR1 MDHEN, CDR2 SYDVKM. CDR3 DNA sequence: TGTGCCAGCAGTTCCGGGGGACGGGGGGTGACAGATACGCAGTATTTT. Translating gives CASSSGGRGVTDTQYF.

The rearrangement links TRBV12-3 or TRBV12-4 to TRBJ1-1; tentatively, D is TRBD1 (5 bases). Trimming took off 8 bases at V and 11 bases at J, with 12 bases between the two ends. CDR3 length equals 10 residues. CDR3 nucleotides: TGTGCCAGCGGGCAGGGAGGGGCTTTCTTT. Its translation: CASGQGGAFF.

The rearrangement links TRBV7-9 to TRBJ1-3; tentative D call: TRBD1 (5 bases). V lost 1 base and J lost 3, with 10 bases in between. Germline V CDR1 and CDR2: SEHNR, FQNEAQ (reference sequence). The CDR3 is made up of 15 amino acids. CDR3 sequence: CASSLVGDRGNTIYF. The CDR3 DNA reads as TGTGCCAGCAGCTTAGTGGGGGACCGTGGAAACACCATATATTTT.

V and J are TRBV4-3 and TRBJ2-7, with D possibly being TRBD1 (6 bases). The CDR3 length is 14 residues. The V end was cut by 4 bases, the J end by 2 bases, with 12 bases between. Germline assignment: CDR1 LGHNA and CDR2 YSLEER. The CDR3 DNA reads TGCGCCAGCAGCCGCAAACGGGACACCTACGAGCAGTACTTC. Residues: CASSRKRDTYEQYF.

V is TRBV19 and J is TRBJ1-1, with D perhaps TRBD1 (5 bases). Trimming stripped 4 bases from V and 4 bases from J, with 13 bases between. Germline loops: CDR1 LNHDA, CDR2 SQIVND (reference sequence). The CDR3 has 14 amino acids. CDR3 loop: CASSTLAGSTEAFF. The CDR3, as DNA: TGTGCCAGTAGTACTCTGGCAGGGTCCACTGAAGCTTTCTTT.

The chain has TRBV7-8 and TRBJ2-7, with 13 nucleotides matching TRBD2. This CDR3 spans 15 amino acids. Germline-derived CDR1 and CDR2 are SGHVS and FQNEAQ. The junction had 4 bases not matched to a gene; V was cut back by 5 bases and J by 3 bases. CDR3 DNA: TGTGCCAGCAGCCGAGGACTAGCGGGGGTCTACGAGCAGTACTTC. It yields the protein CASSRGLAGVYEQYF.

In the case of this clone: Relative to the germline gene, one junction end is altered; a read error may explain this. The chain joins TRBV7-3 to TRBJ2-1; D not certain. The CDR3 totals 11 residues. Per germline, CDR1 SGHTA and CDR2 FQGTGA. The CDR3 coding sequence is TGTGCCAGCAGCTCCAACAATGAGCAGTTCTTC. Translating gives CASSSNNEQFF.

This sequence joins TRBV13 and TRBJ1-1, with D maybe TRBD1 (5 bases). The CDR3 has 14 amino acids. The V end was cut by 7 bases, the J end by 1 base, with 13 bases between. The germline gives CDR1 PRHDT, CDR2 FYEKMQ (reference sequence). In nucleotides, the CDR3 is TGTGCCAGCACCGAGGGACTGCCGAACACTGAAGCTTTCTTT. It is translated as CASTEGLPNTEAFF. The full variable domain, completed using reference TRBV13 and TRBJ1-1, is AAGVIQSPRHLIKEKRETATLKCYPIPRHDTVYWYQQGPGQDPQFLISFYEKMQSDKGSIPDRFSAQQFSDYHSELNMSSLELGDSALYFCASTEGLPNTEAFFGQGTRLTVV.

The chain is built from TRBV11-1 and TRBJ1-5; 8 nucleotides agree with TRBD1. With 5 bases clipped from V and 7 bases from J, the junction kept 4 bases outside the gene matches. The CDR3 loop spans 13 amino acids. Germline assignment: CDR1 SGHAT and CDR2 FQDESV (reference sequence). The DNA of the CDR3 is TGTGCCAGCAGCACGGACAGGGCCCAGCCCCAGCATTTT. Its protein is CASSTDRAQPQHF.

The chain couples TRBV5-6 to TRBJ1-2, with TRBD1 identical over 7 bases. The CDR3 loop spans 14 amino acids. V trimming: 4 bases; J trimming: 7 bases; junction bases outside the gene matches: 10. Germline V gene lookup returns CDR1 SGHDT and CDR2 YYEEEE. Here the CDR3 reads CASSPGQHRVGYTF. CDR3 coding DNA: TGTGCCAGCAGCCCGGGACAGCATAGGGTTGGCTACACCTTC.

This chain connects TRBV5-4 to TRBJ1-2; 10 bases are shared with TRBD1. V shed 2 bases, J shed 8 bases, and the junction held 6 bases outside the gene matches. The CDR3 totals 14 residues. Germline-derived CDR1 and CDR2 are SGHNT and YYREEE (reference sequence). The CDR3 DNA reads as TGTGCCAGCAGCTTCTGGGACAGGGGCGCAGGCTACACCTTC. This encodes CASSFWDRGAGYTF.

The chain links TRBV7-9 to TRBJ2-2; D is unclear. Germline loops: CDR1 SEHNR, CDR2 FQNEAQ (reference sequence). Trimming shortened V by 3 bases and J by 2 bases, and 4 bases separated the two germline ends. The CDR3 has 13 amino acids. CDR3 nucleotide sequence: TGTGCCAGCAGCTTGACCAACACCGGGGAGCTGTTTTTT. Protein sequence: CASSLTNTGELFF.

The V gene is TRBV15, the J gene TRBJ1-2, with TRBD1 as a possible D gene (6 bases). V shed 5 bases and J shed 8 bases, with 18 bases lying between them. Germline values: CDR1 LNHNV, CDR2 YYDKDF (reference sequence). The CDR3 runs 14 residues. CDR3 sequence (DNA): TGTGCCACCAGCGATCGGGGGGGCCGGTGGGGCTACACCTTC. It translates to CATSDRGGRWGYTF.